The rows below give T cell receptor beta chains drawn from one sample of a study of T cells in Graves' hyperthyroidism and ophthalmopathy. Each CDR3 protein is one row after TCRdb ran MiXCR on the multiplex PCR reads. Of around 300,000 distinct CDR3 sequences listed, about 13% were seen once; the top ten hold approximately 7.9%. Sequencing was done on a sample of blood. Receptor source: a woman aged 40 to 50 with Graves' hyperthyroidism. Each CDR3 is given with its conserved first and last residue. The D gene is left open where the match is weak. Size is stated for part of the rows, as once, few or many counts, or as a class when the clone is expanded.

. | . | TRBJ2-5 | TRBV7-9 | 14 | CASSSTGFRETQYF | TGTGCCAGCAGCTCTACAGGGTTTCGGGAGACCCAGTACTTC
. | TRBD1 | TRBJ2-5 | TRBV5-4 | 12 | CASSGTGEATDF | TGTGCCAGCAGCGGGACAGGGGAGGCTACCGACTTC
many | TRBD1 | TRBJ2-5 | TRBV2 | 15 | CASSDPGQGLETQYF | TGTGCCAGCAGTGATCCGGGACAGGGGTTAGAGACCCAGTACTTC
many | TRBD1 | TRBJ1-4 | TRBV6-1 | 15 | CASSYSLEDRAVLFF | TGTGCCAGCAGTTATAGTCTGGAGGACAGGGCCGTCCTGTTTTTT
. | . | TRBJ1-1 | TRBV5-1 | 16 | CASSFQGSYGDTEAFF | TGCGCCAGCAGCTTTCAGGGGTCGTATGGGGACACTGAAGCTTTCTTT
many | . | TRBJ1-3 | TRBV7-2 | 14 | CASSLAVQGNTIYF | TGTGCCAGCAGCTTAGCGGTCCAAGGAAACACCATATATTTT
many | . | TRBJ2-1 | TRBV10-3 | 14 | CAIKGPTGSNEQFF | TGTGCCATCAAAGGGCCCACAGGGAGCAATGAGCAGTTCTTC
. | TRBD2 | TRBJ2-7 | TRBV6-1 | 17 | CASSERSPSGLSYEQYF | TGTGCCAGCAGTGAGCGGTCCCCTAGCGGACTTTCCTACGAGCAGTACTTC
many | . | TRBJ1-1 | TRBV27 | 15 | CASSPLRVVNTEAFF | TGTGCCAGCAGTCCCCTTAGGGTTGTGAACACTGAAGCTTTCTTT
many | TRBD2 | TRBJ2-7 | TRBV28 | 15 | CASSLDSGTTYEQYF | TGTGCCAGCAGTTTAGATAGCGGGACAACCTACGAGCAGTACTTC
. | . | TRBJ1-2 | TRBV20-1 | 12 | CSAGRLNYDYTF | TGCAGTGCCGGACGTCTCAACTATGACTACACCTTC
. | . | TRBJ2-7 | TRBV30 | 14 | CAWSGSTQHYEQYF | TGTGCCTGGAGCGGGAGCACGCAACATTACGAGCAGTACTTC
. | TRBD2 | TRBJ2-2 | TRBV6-5 | 17 | CASSYSMGREAIGELFF | TGTGCCAGCAGTTACTCGATGGGGCGGGAGGCCATCGGGGAGCTGTTTTTT
few | . | TRBJ1-1 | TRBV29-1 | 16 | CSVEGRSWGRHTEAFF | TGCAGCGTTGAAGGTAGGTCCTGGGGCAGACACACTGAAGCTTTCTTT
many | . | TRBJ1-5 | TRBV5-1 | 14 | CASSLGSPNQPQHF | TGCGCCAGCAGCTTGGGTAGCCCGAATCAGCCCCAGCATTTT
few | TRBD1 | TRBJ1-6 | TRBV6-1 | 15 | CASSRFTGEDSPLHF | TGTGCCAGCAGTCGATTTACAGGGGAGGATTCACCCCTCCACTTT
. | . | TRBJ2-3 | TRBV7-9 | 16 | CASSIRGGRPGDTQYF | TGTGCCAGCAGCATCAGGGGGGGACGGCCAGGAGATACGCAGTATTTT
many | . | TRBJ2-3 | TRBV5-6 | 14 | CASSFRGSGDTQYF | TGTGCCAGCAGCTTCAGGGGAAGCGGAGATACGCAGTATTTT
many | TRBD2 | TRBJ2-3 | TRBV29-1 | 12 | CSADSGADTQYF | TGCAGCGCAGATAGCGGGGCAGATACGCAGTATTTT
many | TRBD1 | TRBJ2-1 | TRBV28 | 16 | CACASPSTHRGTEQFF | TGTGCCTGTGCCAGCCCCTCGACGCACAGGGGTACTGAGCAGTTCTTC
many | . | TRBJ1-5 | TRBV12-3/TRBV12-4 | 14 | CASSLLLGGFPQHF | TGTGCCAGCAGTTTACTCTTAGGGGGTTTTCCCCAGCATTTT
. | TRBD1 | TRBJ2-1 | TRBV7-2 | 15 | CASSHSGQGADEQFF | TGTGCCAGCAGCCACTCAGGACAGGGGGCCGATGAGCAGTTCTTC
. | . | TRBJ1-4 | TRBV20-1 | 14 | CSASSWQFNEKLFF | TGCAGTGCATCCTCGTGGCAGTTTAATGAAAAACTGTTTTTT
many | . | TRBJ2-2 | TRBV6-1 | 15 | CASSEAPAATGELFF | TGTGCCAGCAGTGAAGCGCCGGCAGCCACCGGGGAGCTGTTTTTT
many | . | TRBJ2-2 | TRBV6-1 | 15 | CASSYVTTNTGELFF | TGTGCCAGCAGTTATGTTACCACGAACACCGGGGAGCTGTTTTTT
many | . | TRBJ1-2 | TRBV2 | 15 | CASSGGLIFNYGYTF | TGTGCCAGCAGTGGGGGACTAATCTTTAACTATGGCTACACCTTC
few | . | TRBJ1-2 | TRBV12-3/TRBV12-4 | 15 | CASSLRQGLRYGYTF | TGTGCCAGCAGTTTACGGCAGGGGCTTCGCTATGGCTACACCTTC
many | TRBD1 | TRBJ2-7 | TRBV6-1 | 16 | CASSPSGAGGFYEQYF | TGTGCCAGCAGTCCCAGTGGGGCAGGGGGATTCTACGAGCAGTACTTC
many | TRBD1 | TRBJ1-5 | TRBV2 | 16 | CASSDYRGSGNQPQHF | TGTGCCAGCAGCGATTACAGGGGTTCGGGCAATCAGCCCCAGCATTTT
. | . | TRBJ2-3 | TRBV30 | 13 | CAWSVRGTDTQYF | TGTGCCTGGAGTGTAAGAGGCACAGATACGCAGTATTTT
. | . | TRBJ2-5 | TRBV24-1 | 12 | CATGANRETQYF | TGTGCCACGGGGGCAAACCGAGAGACCCAGTACTTC
many | . | TRBJ1-5 | TRBV6-5 | 15 | CASSYGVQADQPQHF | TGTGCCAGCAGTTACGGCGTACAGGCCGATCAGCCCCAGCATTTT
. | TRBD2 | TRBJ2-2 | TRBV9 | 20 | CASSPGLAGGDYRVTGELFF | TGTGCCAGCAGCCCCGGACTAGCGGGAGGGGACTATCGTGTTACCGGGGAGCTGTTTTTT
many | . | TRBJ1-3 | TRBV28 | 16 | CASSLRRLASENTIYF | TGTGCCAGCAGTTTAAGAAGGTTAGCCTCTGAAAACACCATATATTTT
many | . | TRBJ2-3 | TRBV28 | 13 | CASTRPSTDTQYF | TGTGCCAGCACCCGACCTAGCACAGATACGCAGTATTTT
many | TRBD1 | TRBJ2-1 | TRBV2 | 14 | CATYPETGYNEQFF | TGTGCCACCTACCCGGAGACAGGGTACAATGAGCAGTTCTTC
many | . | TRBJ1-2 | TRBV2 | 17 | CASTDLPGRAANYGYTF | TGTGCCAGCACCGACCTTCCGGGGAGGGCGGCTAACTATGGCTACACCTTC
many | TRBD1 | TRBJ1-1 | TRBV5-8 | 15 | CASSSADRGWTEAFF | TGTGCCAGCAGCTCAGCAGACAGGGGATGGACTGAAGCTTTCTTT
many | . | TRBJ2-7 | TRBV6-5 | 14 | CASSYRDGAYEQYF | TGTGCCAGCAGTTACCGGGACGGTGCCTACGAGCAGTACTTC
few | . | TRBJ2-5 | TRBV5-4 | 14 | CASSRPGEEETQYF | TGTGCCAGCAGCCGTCCTGGGGAGGAAGAGACCCAGTACTTC
few | . | TRBJ1-1 | TRBV5-4 | 13 | CASSSQTGHEAFF | TGTGCCAGCAGCTCACAGACAGGCCACGAAGCTTTCTTT
many | TRBD2 | TRBJ2-1 | TRBV7-9 | 18 | CASSLELAGGASYNEQFF | TGTGCCAGCAGCTTAGAGCTAGCGGGAGGGGCATCCTACAATGAGCAGTTCTTC
many | . | TRBJ2-2 | TRBV24-1 | 18 | CATSDPAGRTSNTGELFF | TGTGCCACCAGTGATCCGGCAGGACGCACATCCAACACCGGGGAGCTGTTTTTT
few | TRBD2 | TRBJ2-1 | TRBV20-1 | 14 | CSAFKREVYNEQFF | TGCAGTGCTTTTAAGCGGGAGGTCTACAATGAGCAGTTCTTC
. | . | TRBJ1-1 | TRBV5-4 | 13 | CAWGAVMNTEAFF | TGTGCCTGGGGGGCGGTTATGAACACTGAAGCTTTCTTT
many | . | TRBJ1-5 | TRBV6-1 | 14 | CASSEAGVHQPQHF | TGTGCCAGCAGTGAGGCAGGGGTACATCAGCCCCAGCATTTT
. | TRBD2 | TRBJ2-7 | TRBV10-3 | 15 | CAISETGTSIYEQYF | TGTGCCATCAGTGAGACCGGGACTAGTATCTACGAGCAGTACTTC
few | . | TRBJ1-6 | TRBV13 | 15 | CASSGSWGVSSPLHF | TGTGCCAGCAGCGGCTCGTGGGGTGTAAGTTCACCCCTCCACTTT
many | . | TRBJ1-1 | TRBV6-1 | 14 | CASSEGVMNTEAFF | TGTGCCAGCAGTGAAGGGGTCATGAACACTGAAGCTTTCTTT
few | . | TRBJ1-4 | TRBV7-9 | 13 | CASSLWGGEKLFF | TGTGCCAGCAGCTTATGGGGAGGCGAAAAACTGTTTTTT
many | . | TRBJ2-7 | TRBV7-6 | 11 | CASSSSHEQYF | TGTGCCAGCAGCTCTTCCCACGAGCAGTACTTC
many | . | TRBJ2-3 | TRBV28 | 16 | CASSSPSASSTDTQYF | TGTGCCAGCAGTTCCCCCTCAGCCTCTAGCACAGATACGCAGTATTTT
many | TRBD2 | TRBJ2-1 | TRBV28 | 16 | CASSLAGTNSYNEQFF | TGTGCCAGCAGTCTCGCCGGGACTAACTCCTACAATGAGCAGTTCTTC
few | TRBD2 | TRBJ2-4 | TRBV5-1 | 15 | CASSPLGSGRGIQYF | TGCGCCAGCAGCCCCCTGGGTAGCGGGAGAGGGATTCAGTACTTC